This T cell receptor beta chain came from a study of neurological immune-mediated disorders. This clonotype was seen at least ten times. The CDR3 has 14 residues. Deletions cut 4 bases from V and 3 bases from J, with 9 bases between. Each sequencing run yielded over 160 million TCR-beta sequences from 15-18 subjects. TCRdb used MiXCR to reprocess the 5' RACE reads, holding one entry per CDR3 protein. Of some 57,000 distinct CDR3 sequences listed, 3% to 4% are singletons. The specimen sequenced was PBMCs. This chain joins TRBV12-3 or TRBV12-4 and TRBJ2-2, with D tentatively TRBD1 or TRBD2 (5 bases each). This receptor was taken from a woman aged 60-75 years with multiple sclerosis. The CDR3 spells CASSSGTYTGELFF. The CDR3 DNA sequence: TGTGCCAGCAGTTCCGGGACCTACACCGGGGAGCTGTTTTTT.